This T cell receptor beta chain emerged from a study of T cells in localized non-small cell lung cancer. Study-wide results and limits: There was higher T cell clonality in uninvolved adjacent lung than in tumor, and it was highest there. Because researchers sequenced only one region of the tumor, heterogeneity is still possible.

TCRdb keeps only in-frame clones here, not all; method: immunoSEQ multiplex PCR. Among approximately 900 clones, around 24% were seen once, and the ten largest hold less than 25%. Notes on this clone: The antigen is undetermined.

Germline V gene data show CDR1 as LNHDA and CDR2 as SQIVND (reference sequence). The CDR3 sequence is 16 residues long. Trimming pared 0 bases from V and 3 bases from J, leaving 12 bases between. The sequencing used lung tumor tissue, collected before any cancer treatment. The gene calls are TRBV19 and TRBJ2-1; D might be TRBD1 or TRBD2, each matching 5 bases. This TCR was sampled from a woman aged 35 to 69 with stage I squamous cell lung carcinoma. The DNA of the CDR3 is TGTGCCAGTAGTATAGAGGGGGACCCGCTCTACAATGAGCAGTTCTTC. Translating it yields CASSIEGDPLYNEQFF. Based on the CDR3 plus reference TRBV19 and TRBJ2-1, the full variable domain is DGGITQSPKYLFRKEGQNVTLSCEQNLNHDAMYWYRQDPGQGLRLIYYSQIVNDFQKGDIAEGYSVSREKKESFPLTVTSAQKNPTAFYLCASSIEGDPLYNEQFFGPGTRLTVL.